These T cell receptor beta chains were read from a single sample in a study of blood T cells in healthy people across ages. TCRdb reprocessed the 5' RACE reads with MiXCR, giving one entry per CDR3 protein. The data show roughly 680,000 distinct CDR3 sequences, with around half seen just once and roughly 30% held by the top ten. The sequenced material came from blood. Receptors were obtained from a woman between 55 and 75 years old in good health. CDR3s include the opening cysteine and the closing phenylalanine or tryptophan. A D gene is named only where the DNA matches it firmly. Clone size is shown for a subset of rows, as once, few, many or a class of expanded clone.

d_call,clone_size,j_call,v_call,cdr3_aa,cdr3_nt
TRBD1,.,TRBJ2-7,TRBV7-9,CASSERDSSYEQYF,TGTGCCAGCAGCGAGAGGGACAGTTCCTACGAGCAGTACTTC
.,.,TRBJ2-2,TRBV29-1,CSVEQRYDTGELFF,TGCAGCGTTGAACAGAGATATGACACCGGGGAGCTGTTTTTT
.,once,TRBJ2-3,TRBV20-1,CSANGIGAGTDTQYF,TGCAGTGCCAATGGTATCGGCGCGGGCACAGATACGCAGTATTTT
.,once,TRBJ2-1,TRBV5-6,CASSLGVFSYNEQFF,TGTGCCAGCAGCTTGGGTGTATTCTCCTACAATGAGCAGTTCTTC
TRBD2,.,TRBJ2-7,TRBV18,CASSPPLAGGYNEQYF,TGTGCCAGCTCACCACCCCTAGCGGGCGGATACAATGAGCAGTACTTC
TRBD1,.,TRBJ2-7,TRBV10-3,CAISVGTGEGIYEQYF,TGTGCCATCAGTGTGGGGACAGGGGAAGGAATATACGAGCAGTACTTC
TRBD1,once,TRBJ2-5,TRBV7-8,CASSLPRTGGTTQETQYF,TGTGCCAGCAGCTTACCCAGGACAGGGGGCACTACCCAAGAGACCCAGTACTTC
.,.,TRBJ2-6,TRBV7-2,CASTGKLGANVLTF,TGTGCCAGCACCGGGAAGCTTGGGGCCAACGTCCTGACTTTC
.,.,TRBJ2-1,TRBV5-1,CASSWIQGGGNEQFF,TGCGCCAGCAGCTGGATACAGGGTGGGGGCAATGAGCAGTTCTTC
TRBD1,.,TRBJ1-1,TRBV10-3,CASKQGLNTEAFF,TGTGCCAGCAAACAGGGGTTGAACACTGAAGCTTTCTTT
TRBD1,.,TRBJ2-7,TRBV28,CASSFSGSDRGSYEQYF,TGTGCCAGCAGTTTTTCGGGCTCGGACAGGGGTAGCTACGAGCAGTACTTC
.,few,TRBJ2-1,TRBV29-1,CSVESPGRNNEQFF,TGCAGCGTTGAGAGCCCGGGACGAAACAATGAGCAGTTCTTC
TRBD1,.,TRBJ1-2,TRBV29-1,CSSTGQDGGYTF,TGCAGCTCTACCGGACAGGATGGTGGCTACACCTTC
.,.,TRBJ2-1,TRBV3-1,CASSQDRFGLPKHNEQFF,TGTGCCAGCAGCCAAGATCGCTTTGGACTCCCTAAGCACAATGAGCAGTTCTTC
TRBD2,.,TRBJ2-7,TRBV11-3,CASSFNQGAGSSYNEQYF,TGTGCCAGCAGCTTCAATCAAGGAGCGGGAAGCTCCTACAATGAGCAGTACTTC
TRBD2,.,TRBJ2-3,TRBV11-2,CASSLRAVSGLAGVVGTDTQYF,TGTGCCAGCAGCTTAAGAGCGGTTTCCGGACTAGCGGGAGTAGTGGGCACAGATACGCAGTATTTT
.,.,TRBJ2-5,TRBV7-2,CASSFSGPQGTQYF,TGTGCCAGCAGCTTCTCCGGACCTCAAGGGACCCAGTACTTC
.,.,TRBJ1-1,TRBV12-3/TRBV12-4,CASSPSQGSNTEAFF,TGTGCCAGCAGTCCGTCACAGGGATCGAACACTGAAGCTTTCTTT
.,once,TRBJ1-2,TRBV6-5,CASRKDSTYGYTF,TGTGCCAGCAGAAAAGACAGTACCTATGGCTACACCTTC
TRBD1,.,TRBJ2-1,TRBV5-1,CASSLADRVYNEQFF,TGCGCCAGCAGCTTGGCGGACAGGGTCTACAATGAGCAGTTCTTC
.,few,TRBJ2-3,TRBV14,CASSHFIGYADTQYF,TGTGCCAGCAGCCATTTTATAGGTTACGCAGATACGCAGTATTTT
TRBD2,.,TRBJ2-3,TRBV28,CASSSGSLTSTDTQYF,TGTGCCAGCAGTTCGGGATCCCTGACTAGCACTGATACGCAGTATTTT
.,.,TRBJ1-3,TRBV11-2,CASSSGWAGNTIYF,TGTGCCAGCAGCTCAGGGTGGGCTGGAAACACCATATATTTT
TRBD2,.,TRBJ2-5,TRBV12-3/TRBV12-4,CASEQGAGLAGFYNEQYF,TGTGCCAGCGAACAGGGGGCAGGACTAGCGGGATTTTACAATGAGCAGTACTTC
.,.,TRBJ1-1,TRBV29-1,CSVTRGDTEAFF,TGCAGCGTTACCCGGGGGGACACTGAAGCTTTCTTT
TRBD2,few,TRBJ2-7,TRBV20-1,CSAPSTGLSYEQYF,TGCAGTGCACCCTCTACGGGACTAAGCTACGAGCAGTACTTC
TRBD1,many,TRBJ1-2,TRBV7-3,CASSPGQGEGYTF,TGTGCCAGCAGCCCGGGACAGGGGGAAGGCTACACCTTC
.,.,TRBJ2-1,TRBV24-1,CATSDFPADHYNEQFF,TGTGCCACCAGTGATTTCCCAGCGGACCACTACAATGAGCAGTTCTTC
.,.,TRBJ1-1,TRBV4-1,CASSQVYGQNTEAFF,TGCGCCAGCAGCCAAGTATACGGACAGAACACTGAAGCTTTCTTT
.,.,TRBJ1-2,TRBV28,CASKEVEGYTF,TGTGCCAGCAAGGAGGTGGAAGGCTACACCTTC
.,.,TRBJ2-7,TRBV11-2,CASSLRVMGEQYF,TGTGCCAGCAGCTTAAGGGTGATGGGAGAGCAGTACTTC
TRBD1,.,TRBJ1-2,TRBV29-1,CSVEVRRVDRGYGYTF,TGCAGCGTTGAAGTAAGGAGGGTGGACAGGGGATATGGCTACACCTTC
TRBD2,few,TRBJ2-7,TRBV7-8,CASSETSGKGLEQYF,TGTGCCAGCAGCGAGACTAGCGGGAAGGGTCTCGAGCAGTACTTC
.,.,TRBJ2-5,TRBV15,CATGRDPHSQETQYF,TGTGCCACCGGCAGAGACCCGCACTCCCAAGAGACCCAGTACTTC
TRBD2,.,TRBJ2-5,TRBV20-1,CSARFGRVYF,TGCAGTGCTCGGTTCGGGAGGGTGTACTTC
TRBD2,.,TRBJ2-5,TRBV7-2,CASSLDPRAGSETQYF,TGTGCCAGCAGCTTAGACCCAAGAGCGGGAAGTGAGACCCAGTACTTC
.,.,TRBJ2-5,TRBV15,CATSRVSPDSGQYNEQYF,TGTGCCACCAGCAGAGTGAGCCCCGACAGTGGGCAGTACAATGAGCAGTACTTC
.,.,TRBJ1-1,TRBV4-3,CASSQGAGRNTEAFF,TGCGCCAGCAGCCAAGGTGCAGGGCGTAACACTGAAGCTTTCTTT
.,.,TRBJ2-5,TRBV28,CASSLSGDWETQYF,TGTGCCAGCAGTTTATCGGGGGACTGGGAGACCCAGTACTTC
.,few,TRBJ2-7,TRBV10-3,CAISVGQSYYEQYF,TGTGCCATCAGTGTAGGACAGAGTTACTACGAGCAGTACTTC
.,.,TRBJ2-7,TRBV7-9,CASSLSSFYEQYF,TGTGCCAGCAGCTTATCGTCCTTCTACGAGCAGTACTTC
TRBD2,few,TRBJ2-3,TRBV2,CASDAGASTQYF,TGTGCCAGCGACGCGGGAGCTAGTACGCAGTATTTT
TRBD1,.,TRBJ1-1,TRBV10-3,CAISLDRDITEAFF,TGTGCCATCAGCCTGGACAGGGATATCACTGAAGCTTTCTTT
TRBD1,few,TRBJ1-2,TRBV3-1,CASSGQGSGYTF,TGTGCCAGCAGCGGACAGGGTAGCGGCTACACCTTC
.,few,TRBJ1-6,TRBV20-1,CSATGLDNSPLHF,TGCAGTGCCACGGGGTTAGATAATTCACCCCTCCACTTT
TRBD1,once,TRBJ2-5,TRBV2,CASMETGALETQYF,TGTGCCAGCATGGAGACAGGGGCCCTAGAGACCCAGTACTTC
.,.,TRBJ2-5,TRBV15,CATSRVLANNEQYF,TGTGCCACCAGCAGAGTGCTAGCGAACAATGAGCAGTACTTC
TRBD2,.,TRBJ2-1,TRBV6-2/TRBV6-3,CASSYSKEGLKGRENEQFF,TGTGCCAGCAGTTACAGCAAAGAGGGACTAAAGGGGAGAGAGAATGAGCAGTTCTTC
TRBD1,.,TRBJ1-4,TRBV24-1,CATSDPTGAGEKLFF,TGTGCCACCAGTGACCCGACAGGGGCCGGAGAAAAACTGTTTTTT
TRBD1,few,TRBJ2-7,TRBV20-1,CSAQGQGKSYEQYF,TGCAGTGCCCAAGGACAGGGAAAATCCTACGAGCAGTACTTC
.,once,TRBJ2-7,TRBV7-2,CASSFEGSGEQYF,TGTGCCAGCAGCTTCGAGGGTTCGGGCGAGCAGTACTTC
.,.,TRBJ1-1,TRBV6-5,CASSYSGGNTEAFF,TGTGCCAGCAGTTACTCAGGGGGGAACACTGAAGCTTTCTTT
.,.,TRBJ2-3,TRBV29-1,CSVVASADTQYF,TGCAGCGTTGTGGCTAGCGCCGATACGCAGTATTTT
.,.,TRBJ1-2,TRBV27,CASSLDRFRNYGYTF,TGTGCCAGCAGTTTAGACAGGTTCCGAAACTATGGCTACACCTTC
TRBD1,.,TRBJ1-2,TRBV7-8,CASSPGGGSWGYTF,TGTGCCAGCAGCCCAGGGGGGGGGTCTTGGGGCTACACCTTC
.,few,TRBJ2-3,TRBV29-1,CSLRSVYDADTQYF,TGCAGCCTTAGGTCCGTATACGACGCAGATACGCAGTATTTT